This T cell receptor beta chain is drawn from a study of control samples from healthy donors and cancer patients. Method: immunoSEQ multiplex PCR; TCRdb's copy keeps in-frame clones and lacks some. The table includes 75,000 to 90,000 clones, around nine tenths detected once. The ends lost 2 bases at V and 4 bases at J; junction bases unmatched: 11. Germline CDR1 is KGHDR and CDR2 is SFDVKD. This CDR3 has 17 amino acids. The V gene is TRBV24-1, the J gene TRBJ1-1, with 8 bases fitting TRBD1. Sequencing was performed on blood. The TCR was taken from a man between 50 and 59 years old in good health. CDR3 DNA sequence: TGTGCCACCAGTGATTATACCCGGGACAGGATGTCCACTGAAGCTTTCTTT. It codes for CATSDYTRDRMSTEAFF.